This T cell receptor (beta chain) stems from a study of post-analysis software for immune sequencing data. Study-wide findings and caveats: Relative to controls, patients had several TRBV segments at higher frequency, with TRBV5-6, TRBV5-1 and TRBV20-1 among these.

Presence of unique molecular identifiers characterized the TCR beta cDNA libraries. TCRdb reprocessed the PCR reads with MiXCR, giving one entry per CDR3 protein. The data show approximately 630,000 distinct CDR3 sequences, 55% to 60% seen once. Looked up from germline, CDR1 is SGHRS and CDR2 is YFSETQ. This CDR3 region has 15 residues. Trimming removed 5 bases at V and 9 bases at J, with 21 bases between. This clonotype was counted only a few times. The antigen is undetermined. The sequenced sample consisted of blood. The origin of this receptor is a girl aged 2 to 10 with multiple sclerosis. The rearrangement links TRBV5-1 to TRBJ2-1; no definite D call. The CDR3 region is CASRSWGTPIGEQFF. The CDR3 region has the DNA TGCGCCAGCAGATCCTGGGGTACCCCAATTGGTGAGCAGTTCTTC.